A single sample gave rise to the 15 T cell receptor beta chains below, sequenced in a study of blood T cell repertoires in COVID-19. The repertoire was sequenced with immunoSEQ multiplex PCR; TCRdb's copy has only in-frame clones and lacks some. The repertoire includes 65,000 to 90,000 clones, 89% of them detected once, and roughly 8.8% sits in the top ten. The sequenced sample was peripheral blood. The receptors come from a man at least 80 years old with acute or convalescent COVID-19.

This chain joins TRBV7-3 and TRBJ2-1; 14 bases align to TRBD2. The CDR3 consists of 16 residues. The V gene's germline CDR1 is SGHTA and CDR2 FQGTGA. Losses at the gene ends were 4 bases for V and 6 bases for J; bases not matched to a gene: 5. CDR3 loop: CASSSGGLAGVNEQFF. CDR3 sequence (DNA): TGTGCCAGCAGCTCCGGGGGACTAGCGGGAGTCAATGAGCAGTTCTTC.

This clone was counted a few times. The chain carries TRBV7-9 and TRBJ1-2, with 7 nucleotides matching TRBD1. The CDR3 sequence is 14 residues long. Trimming removed 0 bases from V and 6 bases from J; junction bases left unmatched: 4. Germline V lookup: CDR1 SEHNR, CDR2 FQNEAQ (reference sequence). The DNA of the CDR3 is TGTGCCAGCAGCTTAGCAGGGGGCGCGGATGGCTACACCTTC. As protein: CASSLAGGADGYTF.

This chain connects TRBV30 to TRBJ1-5; 11 positions match TRBD1. The ends lost 5 bases at V and 7 bases at J; junction bases unmatched: 4. CDR3 length: 13 residues. Germline loops: CDR1 GTSNPN, CDR2 SVGIG (reference sequence). The CDR3 nucleotides read TGTGCCTGGGGGACAGGGGGGTTGCAGCCCCAGCATTTT. Its protein product is CAWGTGGLQPQHF.

The rearrangement joins TRBV25-1 to TRBJ2-5; TRBD1 might be the D (5 bases). Per the germline V gene, CDR1 is MGHDK and CDR2 is SYGVNS. Trimming took 5 bases from V and 5 from J, leaving 18 bases between them. There are 15 residues in the CDR3. The CDR3 DNA is TGTGCCAGCAGTAACCTGGGGCCATTATTGGAGACCCAGTACTTC. Translating it yields CASSNLGPLLETQYF.

The V call is TRBV2, the J call TRBJ2-3; D is uncertain. V was cut by 1 base and J by 7 bases, with 9 bases left in between. This CDR3 is built from 13 residues. CDR1 and CDR2 (germline): SNHLY, FYNNEI. The CDR3 DNA follows: TGTGCCAGCAGTGAAGGGCGGCAGAATACGCAGTATTTT. Its translation: CASSEGRQNTQYF.

In its sample, this clone was seen a few times. This chain joins TRBV25-1 and TRBJ1-5; D gene uncertain. CDR1 is MGHDK, CDR2 SYGVNS, per germline. Trimming shortened V by 0 bases and J by 11 bases, and 8 bases separated the two germline ends. There are 12 residues in the CDR3. The CDR3 DNA sequence: TGTGCCAGCAGTGAATACGAGGGAACCCAGCATTTT. It yields the protein CASSEYEGTQHF.

The chain uses TRBV12-5 and TRBJ1-1; TRBD1 aligns across 8 bases. The J segment lost 1 base and the V segment lost 6 bases, leaving 4 bases of the junction unmatched. The CDR3 has 14 residues. Germline V gives CDR1 LGHNT, CDR2 FRNRAP. The CDR3: CASGAGGSNTEAFF. In nucleotides, the CDR3 is TGTGCTAGTGGCGCAGGGGGCTCGAACACTGAAGCTTTCTTT.

V gene TRBV5-1 combines with J gene TRBJ2-1; maybe TRBD1 (6 bases). This CDR3 spans 14 amino acids. Per germline, CDR1 SGHRS and CDR2 YFSETQ. Between the trimmed V and J ends, which lost 4 bases and 4 bases, there was a span of 12 bases. The CDR3 here is CASSGGQSYNEQFF. Here the CDR3 DNA reads TGCGCCAGCAGCGGGGGACAATCTTACAATGAGCAGTTCTTC. The full variable domain, completed using reference TRBV5-1 and TRBJ2-1, is KAGVTQTPRYLIKTRGQQVTLSCSPISGHRSVSWYQQTPGQGLQFLFEYFSETQRNKGNFPGRFSGRQFSNSRSEMNVSTLELGDSALYLCASSGGQSYNEQFFGPGTRLTVL.

This chain joins TRBV6-5 and TRBJ1-3; D is unresolved. The CDR3 runs 15 residues. Trimming removed 6 bases from V and 0 bases from J, with 12 bases in between. Germline-derived CDR1 and CDR2 are MNHEY and SVGAGI. The CDR3 coding sequence is TGTGCCAGCAGGAGATCCCTGAGCTCTGGAAACACCATATATTTT. Protein: CASRRSLSSGNTIYF.

The chain uses TRBV24-1 and TRBJ2-1; D might be TRBD1 (6 bases). This CDR3 has 15 residues. Trimming left V 0 bases short and J 6 bases short, with 11 bases between. In germline, CDR1 is KGHDR, CDR2 SFDVKD. CDR3 sequence reads: CATSDLGGPLNEQFF. The CDR3 nucleotides read TGTGCCACCAGTGATTTGGGGGGCCCGCTCAATGAGCAGTTCTTC.

The chain recombines TRBV4-1 with TRBJ1-4, with TRBD1 matching over 7 bases. V was pared by 2 bases and J by 8 bases, with 8 bases of the junction left unmatched. Germline CDR1 reads MGHRA; CDR2 reads YSYEKL. This CDR3 contains 15 residues. The CDR3 loop reads CASSQRRGREEKLFF. CDR3 coding DNA: TGCGCCAGCAGCCAAAGAAGGGGGCGAGAGGAAAAACTGTTTTTT.

The rearrangement uses TRBV27 and TRBJ2-2; TRBD1 matches at 8 bases. V lost 2 bases to trimming and J lost 5 bases; unmatched junction nucleotides: 4. Per the germline V gene, CDR1 is MNHEY and CDR2 is SMNVEV (reference sequence). The CDR3 length is 15 residues. CDR3: CASSLLTGVTGELFF. The DNA for the CDR3 is TGTGCCAGCAGTTTACTGACAGGGGTAACCGGGGAGCTGTTTTTT.

The chain employs TRBV5-4 and TRBJ2-2; 13 bases line up with TRBD2. The CDR3 loop spans 16 amino acids. Germline CDR1 and CDR2: SGHNT and YYREEE (reference sequence). V trimming: 3 bases; J trimming: 7 bases; junction bases outside the gene matches: 6. The CDR3 reads CASSWGTSGDNGELFF. The DNA for the CDR3 is TGTGCCAGCAGCTGGGGGACTAGCGGGGACAACGGGGAGCTGTTTTTT.

The chain joins TRBV27 to TRBJ2-7; weak D call: TRBD1 (5 bases). This CDR3 is 14 amino acids long. From germline, CDR1 is MNHEY and CDR2 SMNVEV (reference sequence). V gave up 5 bases and J gave up 3 bases, with 14 bases separating them. For the CDR3, the DNA is TGTGCCAGCAGTCCCTCAGGGTGGTACTACGAGCAGTACTTC. Protein product: CASSPSGWYYEQYF.

This sequence joins TRBV27 and TRBJ1-1, with 7 bases lining up with TRBD1. Germline-derived CDR1 and CDR2 are MNHEY and SMNVEV (reference sequence). After removal of 0 bases from V and 0 bases from J, the junction contained 1 base not matched to a gene. This CDR3 has 15 amino acids. CDR3 loop: CASSLSTGMNTEAFF. CDR3 bases: TGTGCCAGCAGTTTATCGACAGGGATGAACACTGAAGCTTTCTTT.